This entry is about one T cell receptor beta chain. This specimen belongs to a study of blood T cell repertoires in COVID-19. Across the whole study: Some COVID-19 samples were acute and others convalescent; all came from the United States, Italy and Spain.

This table comes from immunoSEQ multiplex PCR, and its TCRdb copy is limited to in-frame clones, with some not included. The sample lists about 130,000 clones, roughly 80% occurring once. CDR3 length equals 16 residues. V shed 5 bases, J shed 2 bases, and the junction held 7 bases outside the gene matches. Germline CDR1 and CDR2: SGHVS and FNYEAQ. The chain employs TRBV7-6 and TRBJ2-5; TRBD1 matches at 11 bases. Input material: PBMCs or T cells enriched from blood (not recorded which). This TCR came from a man aged 45-65 years who had recovered from COVID-19. As DNA, the CDR3 is TGTGCCAGCAGCCCTAGAGGGGACAGGGGGCAAGAGACCCAGTACTTC. This translates into CASSPRGDRGQETQYF.